The sequence of this T cell receptor beta chain was determined in a study of blood T cell repertoires in COVID-19. Looking at the study overall: Researchers got acute and convalescent COVID-19 samples from the United States, Italy and Spain. In each case, the material was cDNA or gDNA derived from T cells, B-cell-depleted T cells, or PBMCs.

The CDR3 runs to 16 residues. The V segment lost 5 bases and the J segment 2 bases; nucleotides outside the gene matches: 6. Per germline, CDR1 LNHDA and CDR2 SQIVND (reference sequence). Original data processing: For nucleated cells, counts were estimated from reference gene primer amplification. This table comes from immunoSEQ multiplex PCR, and its TCRdb copy is limited to in-frame clones, with some not included. That table furnishes V, J and clone size, whereas the DNA furnished D and trimming. Of 150,000 to 200,000 clones detected, about 85% appear once; the ten largest clones hold 9.8%. The chain carries TRBV19 and TRBJ2-7; 13 bases match TRBD2. The source is a woman older than 75 with acute or convalescent COVID-19. Material for sequencing was peripheral blood. Here the CDR3 reads CASSSTSGGVPYEQYF. The CDR3 bases are TGTGCCAGTAGTTCCACTAGCGGGGGGGTCCCCTACGAGCAGTACTTC.